The TCR beta chain described here comes from a study of blood T cells in healthy people across ages. Primed by a sample-barcoded 5' primer and a J-beta primer mix, a second PCR proceeded for about 7 to 11 cycles. All cDNA molecules were each tagged by a template-switch adaptor with 12 random nucleotides. Per-sample output comprised a minimum of 2.5 million paired-end reads containing CDR3. MiXCR, run by TCRdb on the 5' RACE reads, gives a single entry per CDR3 protein. This table has around 1,000,000 distinct CDR3 sequences, about two fifths appearing once. The CDR3 extends over 17 amino acids. The germline gives CDR1 SGHAT, CDR2 FQNNGV. Trimming pared 3 bases from V and 0 bases from J, leaving 14 bases between.

The TCR comes from a man aged 18 to 30 in good health. Sequenced: blood. This chain uses TRBV11-2 with TRBJ2-2; D gene uncertain. The chain's CDR3 is CASSFPGLRPNTGELFF. DNA of the CDR3: TGTGCCAGCAGCTTTCCCGGGCTAAGACCGAACACCGGGGAGCTGTTTTTT.